This record looks at one T cell receptor beta chain sequence and its context. Its antigen is not identified. These data belong to a study of cytomegalovirus exposure and HLA in healthy donors. The primer mix had 60 Vbeta and 13 Jbeta primers. The repertoire was sequenced with immunoSEQ multiplex PCR; TCRdb's copy has only in-frame clones and lacks some. This sample carries 85,000 to 120,000 clones, 75% of them seen once, and the ten largest clones take 2.5% to 3%. The germline V and J ends were trimmed by 2 bases and 2 bases, with 13 bases remaining between them. Germline V gene sequence: CDR1 SGHTA, CDR2 FQGTGA. This CDR3 has 15 amino acids. Overall study results and limits: Trimming of TCR beta V- and J-genes showed a link, identified in a later analysis, to a missense DCLRE1C variant. Follow-up analysis found HLA locus-dependent TCR association rates, highest for DRB1 and lowest for HLA-C.

The sample comprised PBMCs. The clonotype originates from a male donor in good health and CMV-seropositive. V gene TRBV7-3 combines with J gene TRBJ2-7, with a weak D call TRBD2 (6 bases). The CDR3 region has the DNA TGTGCCAGCAGCTTAGGCGGGAAGGGGCCCTACGAGCAGTACTTC. Amino acids: CASSLGGKGPYEQYF.